This T cell receptor (beta chain) was sequenced in a study of shared clonotypes between healthy human individuals. Study information: The study used three CD4 naive, three CD4 memory, two CD8 naive and one CD8 memory plate per donor.

Method: immunoSEQ multiplex PCR; TCRdb's copy keeps in-frame clones and lacks some. The sample consists of a few million clones, roughly 93% of them appearing once. CDR3 length equals 17 residues. The germline gives CDR1 LGHNA, CDR2 YNFKEQ. The ends lost 1 base at V and 6 bases at J; junction bases unmatched: 9. This receptor was taken from a man aged 18 to 29 in good health. Some clones in this sample may be carry-over from other donors' samples. Sequencing was carried out using naive CD4+ T cells from PBMCs. Subset denoted: CD45RA+ positively selected. The chain combines TRBV4-2 with TRBJ2-1; 10 bases are a match to TRBD2. CDR3 in amino acids: CASSQGYGLAALNEQFF. In DNA form, the CDR3 reads TGTGCCAGCAGCCAAGGGTATGGACTAGCGGCCCTCAATGAGCAGTTCTTC.